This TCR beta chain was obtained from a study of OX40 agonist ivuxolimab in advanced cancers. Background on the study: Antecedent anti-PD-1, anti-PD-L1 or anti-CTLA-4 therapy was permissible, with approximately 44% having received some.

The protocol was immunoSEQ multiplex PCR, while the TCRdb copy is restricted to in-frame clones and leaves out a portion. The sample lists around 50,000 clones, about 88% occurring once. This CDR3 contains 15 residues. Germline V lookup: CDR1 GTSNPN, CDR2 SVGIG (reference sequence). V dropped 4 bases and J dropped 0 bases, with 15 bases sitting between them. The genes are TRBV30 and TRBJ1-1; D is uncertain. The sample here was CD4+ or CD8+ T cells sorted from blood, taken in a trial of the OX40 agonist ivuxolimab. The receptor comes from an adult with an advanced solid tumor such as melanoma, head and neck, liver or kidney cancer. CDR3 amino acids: CAWKDPGRLNTEAFF. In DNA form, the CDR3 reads TGTGCCTGGAAAGACCCGGGGAGACTGAACACTGAAGCTTTCTTT.